The 28 T cell receptor beta chains presented below share a single source sample, sequenced in a study of blood T cell repertoires in COVID-19 (dated by TCRdb to 2018 to 2020). Receptor libraries were prepared by the immunoSEQ multiplex PCR assay. TCRdb retrieved this table from immuneACCESS and kept in-frame rearrangements only. Not all clones are present; in checked studies, unresolved V genes account for under half, and no reason is known for the remainder. This sample gives approximately 190,000 clones in total; roughly 80% of them show up just once. Approximately 19% of the sample goes to the ten largest clones. Sequences were obtained from peripheral blood. Receptor source: a human donor in a cohort sampled during active COVID-19.

This chain uses TRBV7-2 with TRBJ1-2; D might be TRBD1 (5 bases). This CDR3 comprises 15 residues. V lost 3 bases, J lost 0 bases, and 11 bases lay in between. The germline CDR1 and CDR2 sequences are SGHTA and FQGNSA. CDR3: CASSLEGTSNYGYTF. In DNA, the CDR3 is TGTGCCAGCAGCTTGGAAGGGACTTCTAACTATGGCTACACCTTC.

The chain employs TRBV6-1 and TRBJ1-4; TRBD1 is a possible D gene (5 bases). The germline CDR1 and CDR2 sequences are MNHNS and SASEGT. The ends were cut back, 1 base at V and 10 bases at J, with 10 bases in the middle. CDR3 length equals 13 residues. The CDR3 is CASSEGGVGKLFF. CDR3 coding DNA: TGTGCCAGCAGTGAAGGGGGGGTGGGAAAACTGTTTTTT.

The chain uses TRBV7-9 and TRBJ1-5; D gene ambiguous. This CDR3 has 13 amino acids. Germline values: CDR1 SEHNR, CDR2 FQNEAQ (reference sequence). Between the trimmed V and J ends, which lost 3 bases and 9 bases, there was a span of 12 bases. Here the CDR3 reads CASSLTQSGPQHF. The CDR3 DNA reads as TGTGCCAGCAGCTTGACCCAATCGGGGCCCCAGCATTTT. The full variable domain, its missing parts supplied by reference TRBV7-9 and TRBJ1-5, is DTGVSQNPRHKITKRGQNVTFRCDPISEHNRLYWYRQTLGQGPEFLTYFQNEAQLEKSRLLSDRFSAERPKGSFSTLEIQRTEQGDSAMYLCASSLTQSGPQHFGDGTRLSIL.

This clone was recorded a few times. This chain joins TRBV5-1 and TRBJ1-1; no definite D call. This CDR3 is 14 amino acids long. Germline values: CDR1 SGHRS, CDR2 YFSETQ. The ends were cut back, 4 bases at V and 4 bases at J, with 14 bases in the middle. The CDR3 sequence: CASSPSGGSTEAFF. CDR3 DNA sequence: TGCGCCAGCAGCCCTTCTGGAGGATCCACTGAAGCTTTCTTT.

This chain uses TRBV5-1 with TRBJ2-7, with a weak D call TRBD1 (6 bases). Germline V gene data show CDR1 as SGHRS and CDR2 as YFSETQ. This CDR3 is built from 14 residues. The V and J ends lost 2 bases and 0 bases respectively, with 9 bases between them. In nucleotides, the CDR3 is TGCGCCAGCAGCTTAGGGGGAAGCTCCTACGAGCAGTACTTC. Translated: CASSLGGSSYEQYF.

The J gene is TRBJ1-2, the V gene TRBV28, with 8 bases lining up with TRBD1. This CDR3 comprises 13 residues. With 7 bases clipped from V and 8 bases from J, the junction kept 9 bases outside the gene matches. In germline, CDR1 is MDHEN, CDR2 SYDVKM. DNA of the CDR3: TGTGCCAGCAATTGGCAGGGGGCAGGGGGCTACACCTTC. As protein: CASNWQGAGGYTF.

This chain connects TRBV2 to TRBJ2-1; no definite D call. Trimming removed 2 bases at V and 15 bases at J, with 14 bases between. Germline V gene lookup returns CDR1 SNHLY and CDR2 FYNNEI. The CDR3 spans 12 residues. The CDR3 nucleotides are TGTGCCAGCAGTGAATATAGGATCACGGGGTTCTTC. It encodes CASSEYRITGFF.

The rearrangement links TRBV5-1 to TRBJ2-1; TRBD1 aligns across 9 bases. The CDR3 has 13 amino acids. Germline trimming cut 4 bases from V and 15 bases from J; bases unmatched to any gene: 11. Germline CDR1 is SGHRS and CDR2 is YFSETQ. CDR3 in amino acids: CASSNRRDRVWFF. The CDR3 DNA reads TGCGCCAGCAGCAACCGACGGGACAGGGTTTGGTTCTTC.

The chain uses TRBV7-8 and TRBJ1-6, with 8 bases identical to TRBD1. This CDR3 comprises 15 residues. The V and J ends lost 5 bases and 10 bases, in that order; junction bases with no gene match: 10. CDR1 is SGHVS and CDR2 is FQNEAQ in the germline V gene. The CDR3 region is CASSTSSGQGSPLHF. CDR3 DNA sequence: TGTGCCAGCAGCACAAGCTCTGGACAGGGCTCACCCCTCCACTTT.

This chain joins TRBV7-9 and TRBJ1-2, with a possible D match to TRBD1 (5 bases). Germline CDR1 SEHNR, CDR2 FQNEAQ (reference sequence). V shed 6 bases and J shed 5 bases, with 16 bases lying between them. The CDR3 is 14 amino acids. CDR3 sequence (DNA): TGTGCCAGCAGACAAGATCAGGGAGGGTATGGCTACACCTTC. Its translation is CASRQDQGGYGYTF.

The chain couples TRBV9 to TRBJ2-1, with D maybe TRBD1 (5 bases). Trimming took 2 bases from V and 5 from J, leaving 14 bases between them. There are 15 residues in the CDR3. Germline lookup yields CDR1 SGDLS and CDR2 YYNGEE. This chain's CDR3 is CASSVEGAAHNEQFF. CDR3 bases: TGTGCCAGCAGCGTGGAAGGGGCGGCTCACAATGAGCAGTTCTTC.

The count of this clone is one. This chain connects TRBV5-1 to TRBJ2-3; 7 bases are shared with TRBD1. The CDR3 runs 15 residues. Germline-derived CDR1 and CDR2 are SGHRS and YFSETQ. V lost 4 bases to trimming and J lost 5 bases; unmatched junction nucleotides: 10. CDR3 bases: TGCGCCAGCAGCCAAAACAGGGGTCGAGGAGATACGCAGTATTTT. Its translation is CASSQNRGRGDTQYF.

This chain joins TRBV4-1 and TRBJ2-1, with D tentatively TRBD1 (5 bases). The CDR3 spans 15 residues. The V end was cut by 3 bases, the J end by 6 bases, with 15 bases between. Germline V lookup: CDR1 MGHRA, CDR2 YSYEKL. In DNA form, the CDR3 reads TGCGCCAGCAGCCATCTCTTGGGAAGGGGCAATGAGCAGTTCTTC. It encodes CASSHLLGRGNEQFF.

The chain is built from TRBV6-5 and TRBJ2-3; 7 bases agree with TRBD2. The CDR3 contains 14 residues. J gave up 0 bases and V 6 bases, and 3 bases lay outside the gene matches. Germline V gives CDR1 MNHEY, CDR2 SVGAGI. The CDR3 loop reads CASRPGLSTDTQYF. The CDR3 region has the DNA TGTGCCAGCAGGCCGGGACTAAGCACAGATACGCAGTATTTT.

This clone has just one count. At the DNA level, this CDR3 is encoded by other sequences in the same sample as well. This chain joins TRBV7-9 and TRBJ2-2, with D tentatively TRBD1 (5 bases). The CDR3 loop spans 14 amino acids. V lost 4 bases and J 2 bases, leaving 8 bases between the germline ends. CDR1 and CDR2 from the germline V gene are SEHNR and FQNEAQ (reference sequence). The CDR3, as DNA: TGTGCCAGCAGCTCGACAGTTAACACCGGGGAGCTGTTTTTT. It encodes CASSSTVNTGELFF.

The rearrangement joins TRBV19 to TRBJ1-5; TRBD1 is a possible D gene (6 bases). V lost 3 bases and J lost 5, with 14 bases in between. Germline assignment: CDR1 LNHDA and CDR2 SQIVND (reference sequence). The CDR3 contains 15 residues. DNA of the CDR3: TGTGCCAGTAGTATGTTAGACAGGACCGATCAGCCCCAGCATTTT. This codes for CASSMLDRTDQPQHF.

The chain couples TRBV18 to TRBJ1-5; D not certain. With 1 base removed from V and 2 bases from J, the gap between germline ends came to 15 bases. Per the germline V gene, CDR1 is KGHSH and CDR2 is LQKENI. The CDR3 loop spans 17 amino acids. CDR3 DNA sequence: TGTGCCAGCTCACCACGACGACTGGGAGATGGCAATCAGCCCCAGCATTTT. It encodes CASSPRRLGDGNQPQHF.

This sequence joins TRBV7-2 and TRBJ2-7; no clear D. CDR1 is SGHTA, CDR2 FQGNSA, per germline. The CDR3 covers 14 residues. With 1 base removed from V and 4 bases from J, the gap between germline ends came to 11 bases. CDR3 nucleotides: TGTGCCAGCAGCTTAGTTGTTAGCTTGTACGAGCAGTACTTC. Amino acid sequence: CASSLVVSLYEQYF.

The chain combines TRBV28 with TRBJ2-7; D perhaps matches TRBD1 (5 bases). The germline V and J ends were trimmed by 5 bases and 3 bases, with 8 bases remaining between them. Germline V CDR1 and CDR2: MDHEN, SYDVKM. The CDR3 length is 12 residues. The CDR3 nucleotides read TGTGCCAGCAGTGAACAGGTCTACGAGCAGTACTTC. It specifies CASSEQVYEQYF.

The V gene is TRBV12-3 or TRBV12-4, the J gene TRBJ2-5, with a possible D match to TRBD1 (5 bases). CDR3 length: 13 residues. V dropped 6 bases and J dropped 5 bases, with 13 bases sitting between them. The CDR3 sequence: CASRQGTVETQYF. The CDR3 DNA sequence: TGTGCCAGCAGGCAGGGAACGGTGGAGACCCAGTACTTC.

This clone has only a few counts. The chain joins TRBV7-2 to TRBJ2-5, with 11 bases aligning to TRBD2. V trimming: 1 base; J trimming: 5 bases; junction bases outside the gene matches: 6. The germline CDR1 and CDR2 sequences are SGHTA and FQGNSA. The CDR3 contains 16 residues. The CDR3 coding sequence is TGTGCCAGCAGCTTAGATAGCGGGAGGGCCAAGGAGACCCAGTACTTC. It yields the protein CASSLDSGRAKETQYF.

The chain employs TRBV5-1 and TRBJ1-2; the match to TRBD1 covers 7 bases. Germline V gene data show CDR1 as SGHRS and CDR2 as YFSETQ. The CDR3 extends over 15 amino acids. The ends lost 0 bases at V and 4 bases at J; junction bases unmatched: 6. CDR3 region: CASSLGRQGGYGYTF. The CDR3 region has the DNA TGCGCCAGCAGCTTGGGGAGACAGGGTGGCTATGGCTACACCTTC.

This chain joins TRBV5-1 and TRBJ1-2, with 7 bases fitting TRBD1. CDR1 is SGHRS and CDR2 is YFSETQ in the germline V gene. This CDR3 contains 17 residues. V lost 3 bases to trimming and J lost 4 bases; unmatched junction nucleotides: 15. The CDR3 DNA sequence: TGCGCCAGCAGCTCGTTTCGTCGGGACAGTCTTTCCTATGGCTACACCTTC. Protein sequence: CASSSFRRDSLSYGYTF.

The gene calls are TRBV7-4 and TRBJ2-7; TRBD1 is a possible D gene (6 bases). Per germline, CDR1 SGHVT and CDR2 SQSDAQ. The V end was cut by 5 bases, the J end by 6 bases, with 17 bases between. This CDR3 is 14 amino acids long. CDR3 nucleotide sequence: TGTGCCAGCAGCCCCGACAGGCGTCTGGGCGAGCAGTACGTC. It yields the protein CASSPDRRLGEQYV.

The rearrangement uses TRBV5-1 and TRBJ2-5; D gene uncertain. Germline loops: CDR1 SGHRS, CDR2 YFSETQ. V dropped 6 bases and J dropped 2 bases, with 5 bases sitting between them. The CDR3 covers 11 residues. CDR3 nucleotide sequence: TGCGCCAGCACAGATCAAGAGACCCAGTACTTC. Its protein is CASTDQETQYF.

This clone showed up just once. This sequence joins TRBV11-2 and TRBJ2-1, with D perhaps TRBD2 (6 bases). The V end was cut by 5 bases, the J end by 9 bases, with 20 bases between. CDR3 size: 15 residues. Germline values: CDR1 SGHAT, CDR2 FQNNGV. The CDR3 DNA reads as TGTGCCAGCAGCCGATTAGCGGTAGTAGTTACTGAGCAGTTCTTC. Amino acids: CASSRLAVVVTEQFF.

The chain links TRBV5-1 to TRBJ1-2; perhaps TRBD1 as D (6 bases). The germline CDR1 and CDR2 sequences are SGHRS and YFSETQ. Trimming left V 0 bases short and J 3 bases short, with 9 bases between. The CDR3 is made up of 14 amino acids. CDR3 bases: TGCGCCAGCAGCTTGGGGGGGCTGGACTATGGCTACACCTTC. Amino acids: CASSLGGLDYGYTF.

The V gene is TRBV5-5, the J gene TRBJ1-6; D is uncertain. The germline V gene has CDR1 SGHKS and CDR2 YYEKEE (reference sequence). The CDR3 totals 15 residues. V shed 0 bases and J shed 5 bases, with 9 bases lying between them. The CDR3, as DNA: TGTGCCAGCAGCTTGGTTGCAGTGAATAATTCACCCCTCCACTTT. This encodes CASSLVAVNNSPLHF.